Presented here are 6 T cell receptor beta chains from one specimen sequenced in a study of blood T cell repertoires in COVID-19. The data were produced by immunoSEQ multiplex PCR, yet TCRdb's version contains in-frame clones alone and is incomplete. The table records 200,000 to 250,000 clones, about 85% of them present only once. Sequencing was carried out using PBMCs or T cells enriched from blood (not recorded which). All receptors come from a woman between 25 and 40 years old who had recovered from COVID-19.

The V call is TRBV2, the J call TRBJ2-2; TRBD2 is a possible D gene (6 bases). Germline loops: CDR1 SNHLY, CDR2 FYNNEI. With 7 bases removed from V and 0 bases from J, the gap between germline ends came to 15 bases. The CDR3 covers 16 residues. As DNA, the CDR3 is TGTGCCAGCAATTACAACAGCGGGTCGAACACCGGGGAGCTGTTTTTT. This codes for CASNYNSGSNTGELFF. Full variable domain (outside the CDR3, taken from reference TRBV2 and TRBJ2-2): EPEVTQTPSHQVTQMGQEVILRCVPISNHLYFYWYRQILGQKVEFLVSFYNNEISEKSEIFDDQFSVERPDGSNFTLKIRSTKLEDSAMYFCASNYNSGSNTGELFFGEGSRLTVL.

This clone showed up just once. In DNA, the CDR3 is TGTGCCAGCAGCCGTCAGGCCCCCTATGGCTACACCTTC. Amino acid sequence: CASSRQAPYGYTF. This sequence joins TRBV6-5 and TRBJ1-2, with D unclear. The CDR3 is 13 amino acids. Trimming cost V 6 bases and J 4 bases, with 12 bases left between them. Germline lookup yields CDR1 MNHEY and CDR2 SVGAGI.

This rearrangement joins TRBV7-9 to TRBJ2-1; tentatively, D is TRBD2 (7 bases). Germline CDR1 reads SEHNR; CDR2 reads FQNEAQ (reference sequence). CDR3 length: 14 amino acids. The germline V and J ends were trimmed by 7 bases and 7 bases, with 17 bases remaining between them. The chain's CDR3 is CASTLLGGGNEQFF. DNA of the CDR3: TGTGCCAGCACCCTTTTAGGGGGGGGTAATGAGCAGTTCTTC.

The J gene is TRBJ2-7, the V gene TRBV27; 9 bases match TRBD2. V lost 2 bases to trimming and J lost 7 bases; unmatched junction nucleotides: 24. CDR3 length: 20 residues. The germline V gene has CDR1 MNHEY and CDR2 SMNVEV (reference sequence). CDR3 sequence: CASSLTPPPGIAGGHQEQYF. The DNA for the CDR3 is TGTGCCAGCAGTTTAACCCCCCCTCCGGGCATCGCGGGGGGGCACCAGGAGCAGTACTTC.

The sample holds many counts of this clone. The chain couples TRBV6-5 to TRBJ2-3, with D unclear. V lost 7 bases, J lost 8 bases, and 10 bases lay in between. This CDR3 comprises 11 residues. Germline V gives CDR1 MNHEY, CDR2 SVGAGI. CDR3 nucleotides: TGTGCCAGCAAGTATGGCGGTACGCAGTATTTT. Its translation: CASKYGGTQYF.

The rearrangement joins TRBV19 to TRBJ2-7; 11 nucleotides align to TRBD1. This CDR3 comprises 15 residues. With 5 bases clipped from V and 2 bases from J, the junction kept 5 bases outside the gene matches. Germline V gene lookup returns CDR1 LNHDA and CDR2 SQIVND (reference sequence). The CDR3 coding sequence is TGTGCCAGTAGTTCCGGGACAGGGGGGGCCTACGAGCAGTACTTC. Protein sequence: CASSSGTGGAYEQYF.